The entry below describes one TCR beta chain. The protocol was immunoSEQ multiplex PCR, while the TCRdb copy is restricted to in-frame clones and leaves out a portion. Of approximately 490,000 clones listed, approximately 90% are singletons. The sample belongs to a study of blood T cell repertoires in COVID-19. The sequence was obtained from an older woman who had recovered from COVID-19. The specimen sequenced was PBMCs or T cells enriched from blood (not recorded which).

CDR3 residues: CSVRDGGWGGYTF. CDR3 nucleotide sequence: TGCAGCGTCCGGGACGGGGGATGGGGTGGCTACACCTTC. The chain recombines TRBV29-1 with TRBJ1-2, with D maybe TRBD1 (5 bases). The CDR3 length is 13 residues. V was pared by 6 bases and J by 7 bases, with 18 bases between. The V gene's germline CDR1 is SQVTM and CDR2 ANQGSEA.